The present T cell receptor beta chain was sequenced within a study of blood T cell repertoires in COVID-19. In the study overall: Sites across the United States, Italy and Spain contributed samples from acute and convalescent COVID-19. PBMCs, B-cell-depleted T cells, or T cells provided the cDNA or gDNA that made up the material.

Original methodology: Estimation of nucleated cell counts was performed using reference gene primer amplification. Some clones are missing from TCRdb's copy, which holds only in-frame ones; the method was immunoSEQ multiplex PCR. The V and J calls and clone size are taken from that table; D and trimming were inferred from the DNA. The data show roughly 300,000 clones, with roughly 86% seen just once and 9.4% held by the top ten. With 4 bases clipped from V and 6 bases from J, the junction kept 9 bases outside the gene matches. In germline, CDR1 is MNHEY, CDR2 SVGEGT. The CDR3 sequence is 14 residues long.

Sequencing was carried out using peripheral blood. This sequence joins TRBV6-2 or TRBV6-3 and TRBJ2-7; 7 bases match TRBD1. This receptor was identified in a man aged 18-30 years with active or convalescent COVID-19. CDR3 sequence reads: CASSSSRRGLEQYF. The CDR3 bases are TGTGCCAGCAGTTCCAGCAGAAGGGGGCTCGAGCAGTACTTC.